The clone carrying this TCR beta chain was counted at least ten times. Its specificity is unknown. The entry originates in a study of T cells after yellow fever vaccination. Broader study findings: Subsequent to the booster, the majority of primary-vaccination clones reappeared (around 96% CD4, approximately 90% CD8). A minor fraction of clonotypes spanned both CD4 and CD8 compartments.

Template switching with 5'RACE generated the TCR cDNA and added a universal primer site and UMIs. MiXCR was run by TCRdb on the 5' RACE reads, yielding one entry per CDR3 protein. The top ten clones hold 20% to 25% of a sample with around 310,000 distinct CDR3 sequences, around 3.9% of them seen once. J gave up 3 bases and V 5 bases, and 6 bases lay outside the gene matches. The CDR3 sequence is 15 residues long. This specimen consisted of PBMCs, obtained 5 days after the yellow fever booster vaccination. The chain carries TRBV12-3 or TRBV12-4 and TRBJ1-4; 7 bases are a match to TRBD1. This receptor was identified in a man between 18 and 35 years old who received the YFV17D yellow fever vaccine. CDR3 sequence: CASSGTGVANEKLFF. In DNA form, the CDR3 reads TGTGCCAGCAGTGGAACAGGGGTCGCTAATGAAAAACTGTTTTTT.